These 32 T cell receptor beta chains share one sample of origin, sequenced in a study of chronic HIV infection and antiretroviral therapy (dated by TCRdb to between 2014 and 2017). The library was obtained by 5' RACE. These reads were obtained on an Illumina MiSeq. The public reads were run again by TCRdb, first through fastp at Q25 and then through MiXCR, and only productive beta chains were kept. Duplicate CDR3 protein sequences are folded into a single record with the most common DNA and genes. The sample contains about 31,000 distinct CDR3 sequences, more than 7.5% of them found a single time. The leading ten clones occupy under 3% of the sample. The material sequenced was peripheral blood. The receptors stem from an adult who had HIV and had not received antiretroviral therapy, or was an uninfected healthy control (not recorded which).

This clonotype has just a few counts. The rearrangement joins TRBV7-9 to TRBJ1-4; possible D gene TRBD1, 6 bases. Trimming took off 3 bases at V and 7 bases at J, with 15 bases between the two ends. Germline values: CDR1 SEHNR, CDR2 FQNEAQ (reference sequence). CDR3 length equals 15 residues. CDR3 DNA sequence: TGTGCCAGCAGCTTTTCACAGGGCCGGGTTGAAAAACTGTTTTTT. Its protein is CASSFSQGRVEKLFF.

This clonotype appeared a single time. The chain recombines TRBV7-6 with TRBJ1-5; maybe TRBD1 (5 bases). Germline V gives CDR1 SGHVS, CDR2 FNYEAQ. CDR3 size: 13 residues. Trimming cost V 5 bases and J 7 bases, with 12 bases left between them. As DNA, the CDR3 is TGTGCCAGCAGCACCGGGGCCGTCCAGCCCCAGCATTTT. This encodes CASSTGAVQPQHF. The variable domain in full, with the rest retrieved from reference TRBV7-6 and TRBJ1-5, is GAGVSQSPRYKVTKRGQDVALRCDPISGHVSLYWYRQALGQGPEFLTYFNYEAQQDKSGLPNDRFSAERPEGSISTLTIQRTEQRDSAMYRCASSTGAVQPQHFGDGTRLSIL.

This clonotype was detected many times. The genes are TRBV27 and TRBJ2-7; TRBD2 aligns across 7 bases. From germline, CDR1 is MNHEY and CDR2 SMNVEV (reference sequence). The CDR3 loop spans 13 amino acids. With 6 bases clipped from V and 2 bases from J, the junction kept 4 bases outside the gene matches. The CDR3 loop is CASSLRGAYEQYF. The CDR3 DNA is TGTGCCAGCAGCCTTCGGGGGGCCTACGAGCAGTACTTC.

A few counts support this clonotype. The chain carries TRBV9 and TRBJ1-5; D unresolved. Per the germline V gene, CDR1 is SGDLS and CDR2 is YYNGEE. The V end lost 5 bases, the J end lost 3 bases, and 9 bases lay between the germline ends. CDR3 length: 13 amino acids. The CDR3, as DNA: TGTGCCAGCAGTGGATGGGACAATCAGCCCCAGCATTTT. It is translated as CASSGWDNQPQHF. Based on the CDR3 plus reference TRBV9 and TRBJ1-5, the full variable domain is DSGVTQTPKHLITATGQRVTLRCSPRSGDLSVYWYQQSLDQGLQFLIQYYNGEERAKGNILERFSAQQFPDLHSELNLSSLELGDSALYFCASSGWDNQPQHFGDGTRLSIL.

Ten or more counts support this clonotype. The chain is built from TRBV20-1 and TRBJ2-3; 10 nucleotides line up with TRBD2. Germline-derived CDR1 and CDR2 are DFQATT and SNEGSKA (reference sequence). Losses at the gene ends were 2 bases for V and 3 bases for J; bases not matched to a gene: 8. The CDR3 runs 16 residues. This CDR3 is CSARNPGSGGTDTQYF. CDR3 DNA sequence: TGCAGTGCTAGAAATCCGGGTAGCGGGGGGACAGATACGCAGTATTTT.

This clonotype was counted at least ten times. The CDR3 spells CASSPYRGTDSYNEQFF. CDR3 nucleotides: TGTGCCAGCAGCCCTTACCGGGGGACTGACTCCTACAATGAGCAGTTCTTC. The chain uses TRBV6-2 or TRBV6-3 and TRBJ2-1; a weak D match, TRBD2 (6 bases). Trimming cost V 6 bases and J 0 bases, with 18 bases left between them. Germline V gene data show CDR1 as MNHEY and CDR2 as SVGEGT. This CDR3 is 17 amino acids long.

This clonotype was seen many times. CDR3 sequence reads: CSARDFRGLQETQYF. CDR3 sequence (DNA): TGCAGTGCTAGAGATTTCCGGGGGCTCCAGGAGACCCAGTACTTC. The J gene is TRBJ2-5, the V gene TRBV20-1; the D gene could be TRBD1 or TRBD2 (6 bases each). The ends were cut back, 0 bases at V and 5 bases at J, with 16 bases in the middle. The CDR3 is 15 amino acids. Looked up from germline, CDR1 is DFQATT and CDR2 is SNEGSKA (reference sequence).

This clonotype was recorded many times. The V and J genes are TRBV10-3 and TRBJ2-7, with D uncertain. In germline, CDR1 is ENHRY, CDR2 SYGVKD. V was pared by 0 bases and J by 2 bases, with 11 bases between. CDR3 length equals 15 residues. For the CDR3, the DNA is TGTGCCATCAGTGAGTCGGGCCCAGAAACCTACGAGCAGTACTTC. As protein: CAISESGPETYEQYF.

This clonotype was seen a few times. The genes are TRBV7-3 and TRBJ1-1, with D possibly TRBD1 on 5 matching bases. CDR3 size: 15 residues. Per the germline V gene, CDR1 is SGHTA and CDR2 is FQGTGA. The ends were cut back, 4 bases at V and 1 base at J, with 13 bases in the middle. The CDR3 sequence is CASSYGWGGNTEAFF. The CDR3 DNA reads TGTGCCAGCAGCTACGGGTGGGGGGGGAACACTGAAGCTTTCTTT.

The chain links TRBV7-2 to TRBJ2-3; D is tentatively TRBD1 or TRBD2 (6 bases each). CDR1 is SGHTA, CDR2 FQGNSA, per germline. The CDR3 is made up of 15 amino acids. The V end lost 8 bases, the J end lost 3 bases, and 18 bases lay between the germline ends. This CDR3 reads CASGRGTQITDTQYF. The CDR3 DNA is TGTGCCAGCGGCCGCGGGACACAAATTACAGATACGCAGTATTTT.

About this clonotype itself: This sequence may be a read error, since a much larger clone differs from it by one base. The chain employs TRBV4-3 and TRBJ2-1; 7 nucleotides line up with TRBD1. Trimming took 4 bases from V and 5 from J; bases not matched to a gene: 8. This CDR3 region has 15 residues. Germline CDR1 reads LGHNA; CDR2 reads YSLEER. CDR3 loop: CASSRWDSADNEQFF. Here the CDR3 DNA reads TGCGCCAGCAGCCGCTGGGACAGCGCAGACAATGAGCAGTTCTTC.

Many counts were recorded for this clonotype. This rearrangement joins TRBV20-1 to TRBJ2-3; D uncertain. Germline values: CDR1 DFQATT, CDR2 SNEGSKA (reference sequence). The CDR3 is 14 residues long. V was pared by 2 bases and J by 3 bases, with 12 bases between. The CDR3 bases are TGCAGTGCTAGATCACGGACCACGACAGATACGCAGTATTTT. This sequence encodes CSARSRTTTDTQYF.

This clonotype was detected only a few times. This chain links TRBV6-6 with TRBJ2-1, with no clear D. CDR3 length: 14 amino acids. The germline gives CDR1 MNHNY, CDR2 SVGAGI (reference sequence). Deletions cut 7 bases from V and 6 bases from J, with 16 bases between. CDR3 in DNA: TGTGCCAGCAACCAGCCACCCGGGTCCAATGAGCAGTTCTTC. Its protein is CASNQPPGSNEQFF.

In this sample, this clonotype turned up a few times. The genes are TRBV6-2 or TRBV6-3 and TRBJ2-7; weak D call: TRBD2 (5 bases). The germline V gene has CDR1 MNHEY and CDR2 SVGEGT. CDR3 length: 15 residues. The V end lost 2 bases, the J end lost 6 bases, and 17 bases lay between the germline ends. In DNA, the CDR3 is TGTGCCAGCAGTTACGGTTTGGCTAGCCGAATCGAGCAGTACTTC. This sequence encodes CASSYGLASRIEQYF.

This clonotype came up a few times. The chain couples TRBV4-2 to TRBJ2-7; 10 bases are shared with TRBD1. CDR1 LGHNA and CDR2 YNFKEQ come from the germline V gene. The CDR3 totals 17 residues. With 3 bases clipped from V and 4 bases from J, the junction kept 12 bases outside the gene matches. CDR3 sequence: CASSQLGRDRGRYEQYF. The CDR3 nucleotides are TGTGCCAGCAGCCAGCTGGGCCGGGACAGGGGCCGATACGAGCAGTACTTC.

This clonotype was observed many times. The V call is TRBV6-6, the J call TRBJ2-7; D possibly uses TRBD1 or TRBD2 (5 bases each). Per germline, CDR1 MNHNY and CDR2 SVGAGI (reference sequence). The CDR3 length is 13 residues. Deletions cut 4 bases from V and 13 bases from J, with 20 bases between. CDR3 coding DNA: TGTGCCAGCAGTTCCCTAAGGGGACGGAGCGACTACTTC. It specifies CASSSLRGRSDYF.

This clonotype has at least ten counts. The gene calls are TRBV6-5 and TRBJ1-6; 8 bases match TRBD1. Germline V gene data show CDR1 as MNHEY and CDR2 as SVGAGI. CDR3 size: 15 residues. V shed 4 bases and J 5 bases; nucleotides not matched to a gene: 4. The CDR3 sequence is CASSSRTGNNSPLHF. The CDR3 region has the DNA TGTGCCAGCAGTTCTCGGACAGGGAATAATTCACCCCTCCACTTT.

This clonotype was detected a few times. V and J are TRBV4-2 and TRBJ1-4, with D possibly TRBD1 on 5 matching bases. Germline CDR1 reads LGHNA; CDR2 reads YNFKEQ. The V and J ends lost 1 base and 7 bases respectively, with 10 bases between them. The CDR3 is 14 residues long. The CDR3 DNA sequence: TGTGCCAGCAGCCAAGTGGGTGGGGGTGAAAAACTGTTTTTT. This translates into CASSQVGGGEKLFF.

The rearrangement uses TRBV15 and TRBJ1-5; a weak D match, TRBD1 (5 bases). The CDR3 has 14 amino acids. CDR1 and CDR2 from the germline V gene are LNHNV and YYDKDF (reference sequence). V shed 1 base and J shed 4 bases, with 8 bases lying between them. This CDR3 reads CATSRAEGNQPQHF. The CDR3 DNA sequence: TGTGCCACCAGCAGAGCGGAGGGGAATCAGCCCCAGCATTTT.

This rearrangement joins TRBV25-1 to TRBJ2-3, with D possibly matching TRBD1 (5 bases). The CDR3 spans 13 residues. Germline loops: CDR1 MGHDK, CDR2 SYGVNS. V dropped 9 bases and J dropped 2 bases, with 12 bases sitting between them. CDR3 DNA sequence: TGTGCCAGTTCCCAGGGAAACACAGATACGCAGTATTTT. Translating gives CASSQGNTDTQYF. Drawing the rest from reference TRBV25-1 and TRBJ2-3, the complete variable domain is EADIYQTPRYLVIGTGKKITLECSQTMGHDKMYWYQQDPGMELHLIHYSYGVNSTEKGDLSSESTVSRIRTEHFPLTLESARPSHTSQYLCASSQGNTDTQYFGPGTRLTVL.

A note on this clonotype: With a much larger clone just one base away, this may be a read error. The rearrangement links TRBV14 to TRBJ2-1, with 7 bases that match TRBD2. J lost 7 bases, V lost 4 bases, and 10 bases had no gene match. The CDR3 spans 15 residues. Germline assignment: CDR1 SGHDN and CDR2 FVKESK. The CDR3 spells CASSRPCGSVNEQFF. Here the CDR3 DNA reads TGTGCCAGCAGCCGTCCTTGCGGGAGTGTAAATGAGCAGTTCTTC.

This sequence joins TRBV29-1 and TRBJ1-1, with D tentatively TRBD1 (6 bases). CDR1 and CDR2 (germline): SQVTM, ANQGSEA. CDR3 length: 14 residues. Trimming took 4 bases from V and 5 from J, leaving 17 bases between them. The CDR3 is CSVVRGRGITEAFF. As DNA, the CDR3 is TGCAGCGTTGTCCGGGGGAGGGGGATAACTGAAGCTTTCTTT.

The table lists this clonotype with a few counts. The chain joins TRBV9 to TRBJ2-7, with 9 bases that match TRBD2. Trimming at V came to 3 bases and at J to 4 bases, leaving 8 bases not matched to a gene. Germline V gene sequence: CDR1 SGDLS, CDR2 YYNGEE. This CDR3 region has 15 residues. CDR3 in amino acids: CASSAASGIRYEQYF. Here the CDR3 DNA reads TGTGCCAGCAGCGCCGCTAGCGGGATTCGATACGAGCAGTACTTC.

This chain uses TRBV7-2 with TRBJ1-1; 8 nucleotides match TRBD1. The V and J ends lost 6 bases and 4 bases, in that order; junction bases with no gene match: 7. Germline V gene data show CDR1 as SGHTA and CDR2 as FQGNSA. There are 14 residues in the CDR3. CDR3 amino acids: CASSQGARSTEAFF. For the CDR3, the DNA is TGTGCCAGCAGTCAGGGGGCGCGGAGCACTGAAGCTTTCTTT. The variable domain in full, completed from reference TRBV7-2 and TRBJ1-1, reads GAGVSQSPSNKVTEKGKDVELRCDPISGHTALYWYRQSLGQGLEFLIYFQGNSAPDKSGLPSDRFSAERTGGSVSTLTIQRTQQEDSAVYLCASSQGARSTEAFFGQGTRLTVV.

The rearrangement uses TRBV14 and TRBJ2-5; 7 bases align to TRBD1. Germline V gene lookup returns CDR1 SGHDN and CDR2 FVKESK. J gave up 2 bases and V 4 bases, and 4 bases lay outside the gene matches. CDR3 size: 14 residues. The CDR3 is CASSPGTEQETQYF. The CDR3 nucleotides read TGTGCCAGCAGCCCGGGGACAGAACAAGAGACCCAGTACTTC.

This clonotype has only a few counts. This chain links TRBV20-1 with TRBJ2-1; 9 nucleotides agree with TRBD2. CDR1 is DFQATT, CDR2 SNEGSKA, per germline (reference sequence). CDR3 length: 13 residues. J gave up 5 bases and V 8 bases, and 7 bases lay outside the gene matches. CDR3 nucleotides: TGCAGTCATACTAGCGGGTTCGACAATGAGCAGTTCTTC. Protein: CSHTSGFDNEQFF.

The chain uses TRBV5-5 and TRBJ2-1; no clear D gene. Germline lookup yields CDR1 SGHKS and CDR2 YYEKEE (reference sequence). With 2 bases removed from V and 8 bases from J, the gap between germline ends came to 5 bases. The CDR3 extends over 11 amino acids. CDR3 loop: CASSFEDEQFF. As DNA, the CDR3 is TGTGCCAGCAGCTTTGAGGATGAGCAGTTCTTC. Based on the CDR3 plus reference TRBV5-5 and TRBJ2-1, the full variable domain is DAGVTQSPTHLIKTRGQQVTLRCSPISGHKSVSWYQQVLGQGPQFIFQYYEKEERGRGNFPDRFSARQFPNYSSELNVNALLLGDSALYLCASSFEDEQFFGPGTRLTVL.

This chain joins TRBV10-3 and TRBJ2-7; D unclear. V lost 3 bases to trimming and J lost 8 bases, with 8 bases between them. This CDR3 comprises 11 residues. The germline CDR1 and CDR2 sequences are ENHRY and SYGVKD. The CDR3 coding sequence is TGTGCCATCAGTGATAATTTTCAGCAGTACTTC. Its translation: CAISDNFQQYF.

This clonotype appeared a single time. The chain has TRBV6-1 and TRBJ1-5; D is uncertain. The CDR3 is 14 residues long. Germline values: CDR1 MNHNS, CDR2 SASEGT. V was clipped by 3 bases and J by 0 bases, with 6 bases between them. CDR3 sequence: CASSDQYSNQPQHF. For the CDR3, the DNA is TGTGCCAGCAGTGACCAGTATAGCAATCAGCCCCAGCATTTT.

This sequence joins TRBV20-1 and TRBJ2-1; 7 bases fit TRBD2. With 6 bases clipped from V and 4 bases from J, the junction kept 9 bases outside the gene matches. Germline CDR1 DFQATT, CDR2 SNEGSKA (reference sequence). This CDR3 region has 14 residues. Here the CDR3 reads CSAQGAGSYNEQFF. DNA of the CDR3: TGCAGTGCCCAAGGAGCGGGGTCATACAATGAGCAGTTCTTC.

The CDR3 is CASRGQGPKGAGELFF. Here the CDR3 DNA reads TGTGCCAGCAGGGGACAGGGCCCCAAGGGGGCCGGGGAGCTGTTTTTT. The chain recombines TRBV2 with TRBJ2-2, with 9 positions matching TRBD1. V lost 6 bases, J lost 6 bases, and 11 bases stayed unmatched. This CDR3 is built from 16 residues. Germline CDR1 and CDR2: SNHLY and FYNNEI.

This clonotype was observed a few times. The gene calls are TRBV29-1 and TRBJ2-7; D is unclear. The CDR3 is 14 residues long. Germline V gene data show CDR1 as SQVTM and CDR2 as ANQGSEA. The V and J ends lost 1 base and 1 base respectively, with 11 bases between them. This CDR3 reads CSVEGMGRSYEQYF. Here the CDR3 DNA reads TGCAGCGTTGAAGGAATGGGAAGATCCTACGAGCAGTACTTC.